The 9 T cell receptor beta chains below all came from one sample that was sequenced in a study of cytotoxic CD8 clonotypes in ibrutinib-treated CLL. The table came from immunoSEQ multiplex PCR; TCRdb's copy has only in-frame clones and leaves some out. The sample contains some 300,000 clones, around four fifths of which appear only once. The material sequenced was PBMCs, taken before ibrutinib treatment. All receptors derive from a human donor with chronic lymphocytic leukemia.

The J gene is TRBJ2-7, the V gene TRBV5-4; D possibly uses TRBD1 or TRBD2 (5 bases each). V was pared by 4 bases and J by 0 bases, with 14 bases between. This CDR3 comprises 15 residues. Per germline, CDR1 SGHNT and CDR2 YYREEE (reference sequence). In DNA, the CDR3 is TGTGCCAGCAGCCCGGGACCGTCCCACTCCTACGAGCAGTACTTC. Protein sequence: CASSPGPSHSYEQYF.

V gene TRBV11-2 combines with J gene TRBJ2-1; 10 nucleotides match TRBD2. The CDR3 is 14 residues long. CDR1 and CDR2 (germline): SGHAT, FQNNGV. V lost 7 bases and J lost 3; bases outside the gene matches: 3. CDR3 bases: TGTGCCAGCAAGCTAGCGGGGGTCTACAATGAGCAGTTCTTC. As protein: CASKLAGVYNEQFF.

The rearrangement joins TRBV5-1 to TRBJ2-7; D tentatively reads TRBD1 or TRBD2 (5 bases each). The ends were cut back, 2 bases at V and 3 bases at J, with 15 bases in the middle. The CDR3 runs 15 residues. In germline, CDR1 is SGHRS, CDR2 YFSETQ. CDR3 bases: TGCGCCAGCAGCTTAGACCTCAAGGGGAGCTACGAGCAGTACTTC. Translated: CASSLDLKGSYEQYF.

This clone occurred a few times. This sequence joins TRBV19 and TRBJ2-1; TRBD2 agrees at 7 bases. J gave up 5 bases and V 5 bases, and 6 bases lay outside the gene matches. The CDR3 contains 14 residues. Germline V gene sequence: CDR1 LNHDA, CDR2 SQIVND (reference sequence). The CDR3 region is CASSQSGNNNEQFF. The CDR3, as DNA: TGTGCCAGTAGTCAAAGCGGGAATAACAATGAGCAGTTCTTC.

The rearrangement links TRBV19 to TRBJ2-7; tentatively, D is TRBD1 (6 bases). CDR3 length: 13 amino acids. Germline-derived CDR1 and CDR2 are LNHDA and SQIVND (reference sequence). Between the trimmed V and J ends, which lost 1 base and 2 bases, there was a span of 6 bases. CDR3 sequence (DNA): TGTGCCAGTAGTATAGGGACAGCCTACGAGCAGTACTTC. Translated: CASSIGTAYEQYF.

The chain recombines TRBV6-5 with TRBJ2-2; TRBD1 matches at 7 bases. CDR1 is MNHEY, CDR2 SVGAGI, per germline. The V gene end was trimmed by 5 bases and the J gene end by 2 bases; junction bases not matched to a gene: 2. This CDR3 has 14 residues. CDR3 sequence reads: CASSTGVNTGELFF. CDR3 DNA sequence: TGTGCCAGCAGTACAGGGGTCAACACCGGGGAGCTGTTTTTT.

This clone was counted between two and nine times. This rearrangement joins TRBV9 to TRBJ2-7; 11 nucleotides line up with TRBD2. J lost 4 bases, V lost 3 bases, and 6 bases had no gene match. The CDR3 is 15 residues long. Germline V gene lookup returns CDR1 SGDLS and CDR2 YYNGEE. This CDR3 reads CASSALAGAEYEQYF. The CDR3 DNA follows: TGTGCCAGCAGCGCACTAGCGGGAGCGGAATACGAGCAGTACTTC.

In this sample, this clone turned up once. The chain recombines TRBV6-1 with TRBJ2-2, with D tentatively TRBD1 (5 bases). The V end lost 2 bases, the J end lost 3 bases, and 7 bases lay between the germline ends. The CDR3 runs to 14 residues. CDR1 is MNHNS, CDR2 SASEGT, per germline. CDR3 amino acids: CASSEKGYTGELFF. As DNA, the CDR3 is TGTGCCAGCAGTGAAAAGGGGTACACCGGGGAGCTGTTTTTT.

J is TRBJ2-7 and V is TRBV28; 7 positions match TRBD2. The J segment lost 0 bases and the V segment lost 3 bases, leaving 8 bases of the junction unmatched. Germline CDR1 MDHEN, CDR2 SYDVKM. This CDR3 contains 16 residues. The CDR3 DNA is TGTGCCAGCAGTTTCGTTAGCGGGTTAAGCTCCTACGAGCAGTACTTC. Residues: CASSFVSGLSSYEQYF.